These 2 T cell receptor beta chains were sequenced from one sample in a study of control samples from healthy donors and cancer patients (dated by TCRdb to 2019 to 2021). To prepare the library, the immunoSEQ multiplex PCR assay was applied. Imported from immuneACCESS, the table was reduced by TCRdb to in-frame sequences with V and J called. These copies leave out some clones; in studies compared against another copy, an unresolved V gene accounts for under half, and the cause of the remainder is not known. This sample holds roughly 160,000 clones; roughly 94% were observed only once. The ten largest make up less than 15% of the sample. Material for sequencing was PBMCs. These receptors were collected from a man aged 55 to 70 with colorectal cancer.

This clone was seen a handful of times. The chain is built from TRBV6-1 and TRBJ1-1; D uncertain. Per germline, CDR1 MNHNS and CDR2 SASEGT. The germline V and J ends were trimmed by 2 bases and 4 bases, with 11 bases remaining between them. There are 14 residues in the CDR3. DNA for the CDR3: TGTGCCAGCAGTGAAAGGGCTGGAGGCACTGAAGCTTTCTTT. Residues: CASSERAGGTEAFF.

The chain links TRBV19 to TRBJ1-5, with TRBD1 matching over 12 bases. This CDR3 comprises 15 residues. Germline CDR1 is LNHDA and CDR2 is SQIVND (reference sequence). Trimming cost V 5 bases and J 7 bases; bases outside gene matches: 6. CDR3 DNA: TGTGCCAGTAGTGGGGGGACAGGGGGCCTGCAGCCCCAGCATTTT. The encoded protein is CASSGGTGGLQPQHF.